This TCR beta chain was identified in a study of blood T cell repertoires in COVID-19. In the study overall: Samples came from the United States, Italy and Spain, spanning acute and convalescent COVID-19.

Only in-frame clones appear in the TCRdb table, and some are missing; sequencing was by immunoSEQ multiplex PCR. The table lists 250,000 or so clones, 88% of them singletons. CDR1 is SQVTM, CDR2 ANQGSEA, per germline. Germline trimming cut 5 bases from V and 0 bases from J; bases unmatched to any gene: 3. CDR3 length: 13 amino acids. The sample comprised peripheral blood. The V call is TRBV29-1, the J call TRBJ1-1, with TRBD1 matching over 7 bases. The source is a woman in her 30s with COVID-19, enrolled during active disease. The CDR3 DNA sequence: TGCAGCGTTCTGGGACAGTTGAACACTGAAGCTTTCTTT. Translated, it gives CSVLGQLNTEAFF.